These 26 T cell receptor beta chains originate from one sample sequenced in a study of cytomegalovirus exposure and HLA in healthy donors. PCR was performed using 60 Vbeta and 13 Jbeta primers. Using immunoSEQ multiplex PCR, the repertoire was profiled, and TCRdb retains in-frame clones only, with some absent. The table records approximately 84,000 clones, about three quarters of them present only once. The sample was PBMCs. These receptors originate from a male donor in good health and CMV-seropositive.

This chain connects TRBV27 to TRBJ2-7; 10 nucleotides match TRBD1. V dropped 6 bases and J dropped 1; count of bases not matched to a gene: 6. Germline V gene sequence: CDR1 MNHEY, CDR2 SMNVEV (reference sequence). The CDR3 is 15 amino acids. Here the CDR3 reads CASSPGQGTSYEQYF. CDR3 coding DNA: TGTGCCAGCAGCCCGGGACAGGGGACATCCTACGAGCAGTACTTC.

CDR3 residues: CASSPVKTSEVYEQYF. The CDR3 DNA reads as TGTGCCAGCAGTCCCGTAAAGACTAGCGAGGTCTACGAGCAGTACTTC. The rearrangement uses TRBV27 and TRBJ2-7, with 8 nucleotides matching TRBD2. CDR3 length equals 16 residues. The V and J ends lost 5 bases and 3 bases, in that order; junction bases with no gene match: 12. Looked up from germline, CDR1 is MNHEY and CDR2 is SMNVEV (reference sequence).

J is TRBJ2-5 and V is TRBV5-1; 8 nucleotides agree with TRBD1. Matching the DNA end better, TRBJ2-7 makes the J call doubtful. Looked up from germline, CDR1 is SGHRS and CDR2 is YFSETQ. The CDR3 covers 14 residues. The CDR3 nucleotides are TGCGCCAGCAGAGGCGGGACAGGAGGTTCCGAGCAGTACTTC. Translated: CASRGGTGGSEQYF.

The CDR3 DNA reads TGTGCCAGCAGCACCCGGACAAGTATCCTCCACGAGCAGTACTTC. Its translation is CASSTRTSILHEQYF. This chain joins TRBV5-5 and TRBJ2-7, with D possibly being TRBD1 (5 bases). V was clipped by 4 bases and J by 5 bases, with 19 bases between them. Germline CDR1 reads SGHKS; CDR2 reads YYEKEE (reference sequence). This CDR3 spans 15 amino acids.

The chain joins TRBV2 to TRBJ2-5, with TRBD1 as a possible D gene (6 bases). The J call is doubtful: the DNA matches TRBJ2-7 better. Germline V gene sequence: CDR1 SNHLY, CDR2 FYNNEI. The CDR3 sequence is 14 residues long. CDR3 sequence reads: CASSFRGLPYEQYF. In DNA form, the CDR3 reads TGTGCCAGCAGTTTCAGGGGTTTGCCGTACGAGCAGTACTTC.

This clone was detected only a few times. The genes are TRBV15 and TRBJ2-6; D not resolved. The CDR3 totals 16 residues. The germline V and J ends were trimmed by 5 bases and 0 bases, with 11 bases remaining between them. Germline V gene lookup returns CDR1 LNHNV and CDR2 YYDKDF (reference sequence). The CDR3 DNA is TGTGCCACCAGCTCAGACTCCGCCTCTGGGGCCAACGTCCTGACTTTC. It codes for CATSSDSASGANVLTF.

The chain carries TRBV11-2 and TRBJ2-1; D remains ambiguous. The CDR3 is made up of 14 amino acids. CDR1 and CDR2 from the germline V gene are SGHAT and FQNNGV. Trimming pared 1 base from V and 5 bases from J, leaving 9 bases between. The DNA for the CDR3 is TGTGCCAGCAGCTTAGGAGGAACCCACAATGAGCAGTTCTTC. It codes for CASSLGGTHNEQFF.

For the CDR3, the DNA is TGTGCCAGCAGTGCGAGAGCTAGCGGGACGGGGGAGACCCAGTACTTC. Translation: CASSARASGTGETQYF. The V call is TRBV2, the J call TRBJ2-5; 9 nucleotides align to TRBD2. The CDR3 sequence is 16 residues long. Germline CDR1 and CDR2: SNHLY and FYNNEI. V lost 4 bases and J lost 5; bases outside the gene matches: 11.

V gene TRBV29-1 combines with J gene TRBJ2-1; 7 bases fit TRBD1. CDR3 length: 14 residues. The V gene end was trimmed by 6 bases and the J gene end by 6 bases; junction bases not matched to a gene: 11. Germline V gene lookup returns CDR1 SQVTM and CDR2 ANQGSEA. The CDR3 nucleotides are TGCAGCGTGCCCCTTGGGGACAGCTCCAATGAGCAGTTCTTC. Its protein is CSVPLGDSSNEQFF.

The chain employs TRBV2 and TRBJ1-3; D is unresolved. V lost 8 bases to trimming and J lost 0 bases, with 11 bases between them. CDR3 length equals 14 residues. Per the germline V gene, CDR1 is SNHLY and CDR2 is FYNNEI. CDR3 in amino acids: CASANFNSGNTIYF. DNA of the CDR3: TGTGCCAGCGCCAACTTCAACTCTGGAAACACCATATATTTT.

The chain combines TRBV5-1 with TRBJ2-5; the match to TRBD1 covers 11 bases. V shed 4 bases and J 4 bases; nucleotides not matched to a gene: 6. CDR3 size: 15 residues. Germline-derived CDR1 and CDR2 are SGHRS and YFSETQ. In DNA form, the CDR3 reads TGCGCCAGCAGCGCCGGGACAGGGGGAGGAGAGACCCAGTACTTC. Protein sequence: CASSAGTGGGETQYF.

The CDR3 coding sequence is TGCGCCAGCAGCCACCCAGCGGGAGGGAGAGATGAGCAGTTCTTC. Residues: CASSHPAGGRDEQFF. V and J are TRBV4-1 and TRBJ2-1, with TRBD2 matching 10 bases. CDR1 and CDR2 from the germline V gene are MGHRA and YSYEKL. The CDR3 extends over 15 amino acids. J was trimmed by 8 bases and V by 3 bases; bases with no gene match: 7.

The V call is TRBV2, the J call TRBJ1-2; D gene unclear. Germline assignment: CDR1 SNHLY and CDR2 FYNNEI. The CDR3 has 14 amino acids. The V gene lost 6 bases and the J gene lost 1 base, with 12 bases spanning the gap. The CDR3 coding sequence is TGTGCCAGCAGGGGATCGGGGTTTAACTATGGCTACACCTTC. This encodes CASRGSGFNYGYTF. Together with reference TRBV2 and TRBJ1-2, the CDR3 gives the full variable domain: EPEVTQTPSHQVTQMGQEVILRCVPISNHLYFYWYRQILGQKVEFLVSFYNNEISEKSEIFDDQFSVERPDGSNFTLKIRSTKLEDSAMYFCASRGSGFNYGYTFGSGTRLTVV.

The chain combines TRBV27 with TRBJ1-1; D may be TRBD1 (6 bases). This CDR3 contains 15 residues. The germline gives CDR1 MNHEY, CDR2 SMNVEV (reference sequence). Trimming removed 5 bases at V and 0 bases at J, with 13 bases between. The CDR3 reads CASSLGGTLNTEAFF. In DNA form, the CDR3 reads TGTGCCAGCAGTCTTGGGGGCACTTTGAACACTGAAGCTTTCTTT.

This clone was detected only once. The gene calls are TRBV14 and TRBJ2-5, with D tentatively TRBD1 (5 bases). The J call may not be correct, given that the DNA end is closer to TRBJ2-7. The CDR3 totals 11 residues. CDR1 is SGHDN and CDR2 is FVKESK in the germline V gene. The CDR3 DNA sequence: TGTGCCAGCGCATCAGGGTACGAGCAGTACTTC. Protein sequence: CASASGYEQYF.

The chain couples TRBV25-1 to TRBJ1-1; no clear D gene. The V gene lost 2 bases and the J gene lost 2 bases, with 15 bases spanning the gap. CDR1 and CDR2 (germline): MGHDK, SYGVNS. The CDR3 covers 16 residues. Here the CDR3 reads CASSEQAIFINTEAFF. In nucleotides, the CDR3 is TGTGCCAGCAGTGAACAGGCGATATTCATAAACACTGAAGCTTTCTTT. The full variable domain, completed using reference TRBV25-1 and TRBJ1-1, is EADIYQTPRYLVIGTGKKITLECSQTMGHDKMYWYQQDPGMELHLIHYSYGVNSTEKGDLSSESTVSRIRTEHFPLTLESARPSHTSQYLCASSEQAIFINTEAFFGQGTRLTVV.

V usage is TRBV28 and J usage is TRBJ2-1, with 10 bases lining up with TRBD2. Germline values: CDR1 MDHEN, CDR2 SYDVKM. CDR3 size: 17 residues. Trimming cost V 4 bases and J 0 bases; bases outside gene matches: 6. DNA for the CDR3: TGTGCCAGCAGTTCCCGACTAGCGGGTTCCTCCTACAATGAGCAGTTCTTC. Residues: CASSSRLAGSSYNEQFF.

A single count supports this clone. This sequence joins TRBV29-1 and TRBJ2-3; 13 bases line up with TRBD2. Germline V CDR1 and CDR2: SQVTM, ANQGSEA. CDR3 length: 15 amino acids. V was pared by 6 bases and J by 2 bases, with 5 bases of the junction left unmatched. This chain's CDR3 is CSVAGTSGDTDTQYF. The CDR3 coding sequence is TGCAGCGTCGCCGGGACTAGCGGGGACACAGATACGCAGTATTTT.

The rearrangement links TRBV6-5 to TRBJ1-2; 7 nucleotides line up with TRBD1. V shed 5 bases, J shed 4 bases, and the junction held 7 bases outside the gene matches. Germline V lookup: CDR1 MNHEY, CDR2 SVGAGI. The CDR3 contains 14 residues. CDR3 protein: CASSPPGQLYGYTF. In nucleotides, the CDR3 is TGTGCCAGCAGTCCACCGGGACAGCTCTATGGCTACACCTTC.

The chain recombines TRBV25-1 with TRBJ1-3; 7 nucleotides match TRBD1. The CDR3 consists of 16 residues. From germline, CDR1 is MGHDK and CDR2 SYGVNS. Trimming removed 4 bases from V and 1 base from J; junction bases left unmatched: 7. For the CDR3, the DNA is TGTGCCAGCAGTGTAACAGGGGTTAGTTCTGGAAACACCATATATTTT. Residues: CASSVTGVSSGNTIYF.

This clone was recorded a few times. The J gene is TRBJ2-7, the V gene TRBV6-1, with 7 positions matching TRBD2. Germline V gene lookup returns CDR1 MNHNS and CDR2 SASEGT. Unmatched junction bases numbered 4, after V lost 8 bases and J lost 0 bases. The CDR3 extends over 13 amino acids. The CDR3 is CASGLEGSYEQYF. The CDR3, as DNA: TGTGCCAGCGGACTAGAGGGCTCCTACGAGCAGTACTTC.

The V call is TRBV6-1, the J call TRBJ2-7, with 14 bases matching TRBD2. Germline V gene data show CDR1 as MNHNS and CDR2 as SASEGT. The V gene end was trimmed by 10 bases and the J gene end by 12 bases; junction bases not matched to a gene: 8. The CDR3 runs to 12 residues. CDR3 amino acids: CAIRLAGGASYF. The CDR3 bases are TGTGCCATCCGACTAGCGGGAGGGGCCTCGTACTTC.

This chain links TRBV7-3 with TRBJ2-3; TRBD2 matches at 11 bases. The CDR3 totals 15 residues. V lost 4 bases and J lost 4; bases outside the gene matches: 4. Germline assignment: CDR1 SGHTA and CDR2 FQGTGA. Here the CDR3 reads CASSSGTSGPDTQYF. The CDR3 DNA is TGTGCCAGCAGCTCCGGGACTAGCGGACCAGATACGCAGTATTTT.

CDR3 region: CASSRGTTQNQPQHF. CDR3 sequence (DNA): TGTGCCAGCAGTAGAGGGACAACCCAGAATCAGCCCCAGCATTTT. The chain is built from TRBV5-5 and TRBJ1-5; D may be TRBD1 (6 bases). This CDR3 contains 15 residues. Between the trimmed V and J ends, which lost 5 bases and 4 bases, there was a span of 16 bases. The germline V gene encodes CDR1 SGHKS and CDR2 YYEKEE (reference sequence). Full variable domain (outside the CDR3, taken from reference TRBV5-5 and TRBJ1-5): DAGVTQSPTHLIKTRGQQVTLRCSPISGHKSVSWYQQVLGQGPQFIFQYYEKEERGRGNFPDRFSARQFPNYSSELNVNALLLGDSALYLCASSRGTTQNQPQHFGDGTRLSIL.

The chain uses TRBV19 and TRBJ2-1; D is perhaps TRBD1 (6 bases). Germline V gene lookup returns CDR1 LNHDA and CDR2 SQIVND (reference sequence). Trimming removed 2 bases from V and 7 bases from J, with 9 bases in between. The CDR3 is 13 residues long. CDR3 coding DNA: TGTGCCAGTAGTATAAGACAGGTAAATGAGCAGTTCTTC. Translated: CASSIRQVNEQFF.

The rearrangement joins TRBV2 to TRBJ2-5, with TRBD1 as a possible D gene (5 bases). Germline values: CDR1 SNHLY, CDR2 FYNNEI. Trimming cost V 7 bases and J 5 bases, with 14 bases left between them. CDR3 length: 13 amino acids. The CDR3 coding sequence is TGTGCCAGCACTTCGACAGTCCTTGAGACCCAGTACTTC. This translates into CASTSTVLETQYF.